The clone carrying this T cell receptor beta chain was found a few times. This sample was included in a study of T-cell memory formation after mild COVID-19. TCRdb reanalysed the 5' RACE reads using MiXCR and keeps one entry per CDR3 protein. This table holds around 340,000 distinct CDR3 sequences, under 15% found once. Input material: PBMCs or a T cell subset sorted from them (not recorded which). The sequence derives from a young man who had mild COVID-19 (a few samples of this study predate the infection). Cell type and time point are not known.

CDR3 in DNA: TGTGCCAGCAGCTTGGGCGCCAGGAGCTCCTATAATTCACCCCTCCACTTT. Its translation: CASSLGARSSYNSPLHF. The genes are TRBV7-2 and TRBJ1-6, with D uncertain. Trimming left V 3 bases short and J 0 bases short, with 12 bases between. This CDR3 is 17 amino acids long. In germline, CDR1 is SGHTA, CDR2 FQGNSA.